This T cell receptor (beta chain) originates from a study of cytomegalovirus exposure and HLA in healthy donors. Whole-study context: An analysis done earlier identified fewer than 140 million unique TCR beta sequences from approximately 200 million T cells. Findings and caveats of the study: Data from an earlier analysis indicated that most TCR beta V segments were productive either about 87% or about 30% of the time. HLA alleles were associated with 16,951 TCR beta sequences in a later analysis at 0.05 false discovery rate.

The CDR3 totals 13 residues. V lost 3 bases and J lost 6, with 12 bases in between. CDR1 and CDR2 (germline): SEHNR, FQNEAQ (reference sequence). It was with 60 Vbeta and 13 Jbeta primers that the PCR ran. Clones were sequenced by immunoSEQ multiplex PCR, and TCRdb holds only the in-frame ones, with some missing. The sample has approximately 190,000 clones, 80% to 90% seen once. As to this clone: Its cognate antigen is unknown.

The receptor's source is a man in his thirties or forties in good health and CMV-seronegative. This chain connects TRBV7-9 to TRBJ2-7; the D gene is possibly TRBD1 (5 bases). Sequenced sample: PBMCs. CDR3 sequence (DNA): TGTGCCAGCAGCTTTGGCAGGGTATCCGAGCAGTACTTC. This sequence encodes CASSFGRVSEQYF.